This TCR beta chain was retrieved from a study of blood T cell repertoires in COVID-19. Whole-study context: The United States, Italy and Spain provided the acute and convalescent COVID-19 samples. From T cells, B-cell-depleted T cells, or PBMCs came the material, which was cDNA or gDNA.

Under the authors' procedure: Reference gene primers were amplified, and this amplification served to estimate nucleated cell counts. TCRdb keeps only in-frame clones here, not all; method: immunoSEQ multiplex PCR. That table gives V, J and clone size, and the DNA gave D and trimming. The profile shows some 120,000 clones, roughly 86% of them singletons. V lost 6 bases and J 3 bases, leaving 9 bases between the germline ends. The CDR3 spans 13 residues. Germline V gene lookup returns CDR1 MNHEY and CDR2 SVGAGI. The J gene is TRBJ2-1, the V gene TRBV6-5, with D possibly being TRBD2 (5 bases). The sequence came from a man aged 35-49 years with acute or convalescent COVID-19. Sequenced input: peripheral blood. As DNA, the CDR3 is TGTGCCAGCAGACCCGACTACTACAATGAGCAGTTCTTC. Translated: CASRPDYYNEQFF.